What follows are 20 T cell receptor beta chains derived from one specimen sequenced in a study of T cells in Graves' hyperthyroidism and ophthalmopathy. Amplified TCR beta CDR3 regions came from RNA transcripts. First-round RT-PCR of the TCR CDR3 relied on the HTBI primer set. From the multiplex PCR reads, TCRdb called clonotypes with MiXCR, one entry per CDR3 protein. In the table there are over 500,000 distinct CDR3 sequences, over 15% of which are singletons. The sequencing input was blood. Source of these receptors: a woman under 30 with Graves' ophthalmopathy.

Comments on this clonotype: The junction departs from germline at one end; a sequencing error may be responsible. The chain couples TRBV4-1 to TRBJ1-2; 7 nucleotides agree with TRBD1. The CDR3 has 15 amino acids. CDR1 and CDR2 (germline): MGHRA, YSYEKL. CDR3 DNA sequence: TGTGCCAGCAGCCCGTTGGGGACAGCATGGGATGGCTACACCTTC. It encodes CASSPLGTAWDGYTF.

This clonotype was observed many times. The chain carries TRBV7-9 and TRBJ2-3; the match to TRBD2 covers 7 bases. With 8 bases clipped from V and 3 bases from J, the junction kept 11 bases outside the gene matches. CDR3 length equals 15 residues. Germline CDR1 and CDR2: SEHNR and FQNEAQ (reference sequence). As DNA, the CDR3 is TGTGCCAGCTTACCCCGCGGGAGTGGGACAGATACGCAGTATTTT. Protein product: CASLPRGSGTDTQYF.

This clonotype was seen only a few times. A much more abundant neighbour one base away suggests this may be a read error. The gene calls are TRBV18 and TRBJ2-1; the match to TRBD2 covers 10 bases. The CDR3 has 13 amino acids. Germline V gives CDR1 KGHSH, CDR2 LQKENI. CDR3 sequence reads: CARQREGLDEQLF. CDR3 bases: TGTGCCAGACAGCGGGAGGGCCTCGATGAGCAGCTCTTC. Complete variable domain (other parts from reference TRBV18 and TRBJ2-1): NAGVMQNPRHLVRRRGQEARLRCSPMKGHSHVYWYRQLPEEGLKFMVYLQKENIIDESGMPKERFSAEFPKEGPSILRIQQVVRGDSAAYFCARQREGLDEQLFGPGTRLTVL.

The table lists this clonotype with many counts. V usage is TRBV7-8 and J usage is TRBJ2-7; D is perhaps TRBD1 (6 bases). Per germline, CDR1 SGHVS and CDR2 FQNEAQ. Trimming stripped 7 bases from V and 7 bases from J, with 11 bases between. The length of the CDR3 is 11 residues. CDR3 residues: CASTLGGEQYF. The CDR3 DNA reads TGTGCCAGCACCCTAGGGGGAGAGCAGTACTTC.

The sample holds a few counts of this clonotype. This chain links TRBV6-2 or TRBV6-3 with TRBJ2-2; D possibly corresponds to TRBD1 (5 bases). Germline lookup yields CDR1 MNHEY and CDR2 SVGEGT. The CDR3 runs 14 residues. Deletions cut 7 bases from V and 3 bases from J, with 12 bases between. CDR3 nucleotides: TGTGCCAGCAAAGGGGCCCAGGACACCGGGGAGCTGTTTTTT. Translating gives CASKGAQDTGELFF.

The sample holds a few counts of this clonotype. As DNA, the CDR3 is TGTGCCAGCAGCCAAGTGAGGGGTTCACCCCTCCACTTT. Amino acids: CASSQVRGSPLHF. J is TRBJ1-6 and V is TRBV3-1; TRBD1 is a possible D gene (5 bases). V lost 1 base and J 9 bases, leaving 7 bases between the germline ends. From germline, CDR1 is LGHDT and CDR2 YNNKEL (reference sequence). This CDR3 contains 13 residues. The full variable domain, with the rest looked up from reference TRBV3-1 and TRBJ1-6, is DTAVSQTPKYLVTQMGNDKSIKCEQNLGHDTMYWYKQDSKKFLKIMFSYNNKELIINETVPNRFSPKSPDKAHLNLHINSLELGDSAVYFCASSQVRGSPLHFGNGTRLTVT.

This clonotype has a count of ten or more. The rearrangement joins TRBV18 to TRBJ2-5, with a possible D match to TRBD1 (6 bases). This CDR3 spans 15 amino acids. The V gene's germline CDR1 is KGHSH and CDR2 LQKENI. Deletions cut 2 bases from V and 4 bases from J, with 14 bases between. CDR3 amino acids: CASSPGQQGRETQYF. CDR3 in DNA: TGTGCCAGCTCACCAGGGCAACAGGGACGAGAGACCCAGTACTTC.

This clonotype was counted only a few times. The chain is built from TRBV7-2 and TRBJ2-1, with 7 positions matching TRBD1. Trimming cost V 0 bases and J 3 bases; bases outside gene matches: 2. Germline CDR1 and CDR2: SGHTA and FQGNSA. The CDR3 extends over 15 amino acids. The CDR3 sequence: CASSLAGQNYNEQFF. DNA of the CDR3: TGTGCCAGCAGCTTAGCGGGACAGAACTACAATGAGCAGTTCTTC.

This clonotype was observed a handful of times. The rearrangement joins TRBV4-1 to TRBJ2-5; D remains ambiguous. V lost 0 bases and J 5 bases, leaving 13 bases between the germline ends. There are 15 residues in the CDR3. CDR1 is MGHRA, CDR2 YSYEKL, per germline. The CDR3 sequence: CASSQEGRAEETQYF. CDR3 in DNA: TGCGCCAGCAGCCAAGAGGGAAGGGCGGAGGAGACCCAGTACTTC.

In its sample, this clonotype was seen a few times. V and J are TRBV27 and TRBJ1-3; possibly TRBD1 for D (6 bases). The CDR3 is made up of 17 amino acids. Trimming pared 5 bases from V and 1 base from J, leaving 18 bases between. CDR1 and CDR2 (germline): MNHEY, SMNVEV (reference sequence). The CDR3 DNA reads TGTGCCAGCAGTGAAGTCGGAGGGGGTCAGTCTGGAAACACCATATATTTT. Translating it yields CASSEVGGGQSGNTIYF.

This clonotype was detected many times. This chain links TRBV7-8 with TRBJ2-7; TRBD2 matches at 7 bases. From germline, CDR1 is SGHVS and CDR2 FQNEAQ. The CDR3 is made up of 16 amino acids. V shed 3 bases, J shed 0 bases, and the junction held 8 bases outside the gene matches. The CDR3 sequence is CASSFPQRGSSYEQYF. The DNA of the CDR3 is TGTGCCAGCAGCTTTCCCCAGCGGGGAAGCTCCTACGAGCAGTACTTC.

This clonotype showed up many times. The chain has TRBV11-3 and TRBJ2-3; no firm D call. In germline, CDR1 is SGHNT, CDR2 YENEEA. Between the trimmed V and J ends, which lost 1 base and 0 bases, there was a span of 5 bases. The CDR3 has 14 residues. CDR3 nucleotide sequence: TGTGCCAGCAGCTTAGGACGGAGCACAGATACGCAGTATTTT. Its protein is CASSLGRSTDTQYF.

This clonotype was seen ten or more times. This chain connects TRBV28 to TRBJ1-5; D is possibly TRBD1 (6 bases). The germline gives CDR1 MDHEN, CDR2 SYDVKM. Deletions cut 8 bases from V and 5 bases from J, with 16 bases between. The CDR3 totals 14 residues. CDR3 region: CASDFGTHYQPQHF. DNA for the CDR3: TGTGCCAGCGATTTCGGGACACATTATCAGCCCCAGCATTTT.

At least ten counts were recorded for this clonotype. CDR3 amino acids: CASTLEVGADTQYF. The CDR3 coding sequence is TGTGCCAGCACCCTGGAGGTGGGAGCAGATACGCAGTATTTT. The rearrangement links TRBV2 to TRBJ2-3; possible D gene TRBD2, 5 bases. V lost 7 bases and J 4 bases, leaving 15 bases between the germline ends. The length of the CDR3 is 14 residues. Germline-derived CDR1 and CDR2 are SNHLY and FYNNEI.

CDR3 amino acids: CASGTSGVTGELFF. The CDR3, as DNA: TGTGCCAGTGGGACTAGCGGAGTCACCGGGGAGCTGTTTTTT. The chain employs TRBV6-1 and TRBJ2-2; 11 nucleotides align to TRBD2. Germline loops: CDR1 MNHNS, CDR2 SASEGT. The CDR3 is 14 amino acids. V dropped 9 bases and J dropped 4; count of bases not matched to a gene: 4.

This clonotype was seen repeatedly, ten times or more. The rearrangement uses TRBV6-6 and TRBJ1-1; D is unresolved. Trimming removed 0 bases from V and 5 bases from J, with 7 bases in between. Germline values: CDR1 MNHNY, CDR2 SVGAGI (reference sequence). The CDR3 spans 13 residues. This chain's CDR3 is CASSYSGETEAFF. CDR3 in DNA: TGTGCCAGCAGTTACTCCGGGGAGACTGAAGCTTTCTTT.

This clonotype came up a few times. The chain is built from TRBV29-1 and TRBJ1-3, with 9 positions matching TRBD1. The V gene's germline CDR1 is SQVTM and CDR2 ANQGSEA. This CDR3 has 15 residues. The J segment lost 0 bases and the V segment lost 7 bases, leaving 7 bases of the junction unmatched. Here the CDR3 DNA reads TGCAGCGCTACCGGGACAGGGATCTCTGGAAACACCATATATTTT. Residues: CSATGTGISGNTIYF. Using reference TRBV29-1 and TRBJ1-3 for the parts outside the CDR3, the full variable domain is SAVISQKPSRDICQRGTSLTIQCQVDSQVTMMFWYRQQPGQSLTLIATANQGSEATYESGFVIDKFPISRPNLTFSTLTVSNMSPEDSSIYLCSATGTGISGNTIYFGEGSWLTVV.

CDR3 in DNA: TGTGCCAGCAGCTTCGGACCCGGGAAAAGGAGCAATCAGCCCCAGCATTTT. Its protein product is CASSFGPGKRSNQPQHF. V gene TRBV7-8 combines with J gene TRBJ1-5; D is undetermined. The CDR3 is 17 residues long. The germline V gene has CDR1 SGHVS and CDR2 FQNEAQ. V was pared by 3 bases and J by 1 base, with 16 bases between. Supplemented by reference TRBV7-8 and TRBJ1-5, the full variable domain reads GAGVSQSPRYKVAKRGQDVALRCDPISGHVSLFWYQQALGQGPEFLTYFQNEAQLDKSGLPSDRFFAERPEGSVSTLKIQRTQQEDSAVYLCASSFGPGKRSNQPQHFGDGTRLSIL.

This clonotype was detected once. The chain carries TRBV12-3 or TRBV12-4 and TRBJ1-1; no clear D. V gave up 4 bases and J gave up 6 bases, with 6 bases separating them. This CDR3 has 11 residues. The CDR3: CASSWGAEAFF. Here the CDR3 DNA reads TGTGCCAGCAGTTGGGGAGCTGAAGCTTTCTTT.

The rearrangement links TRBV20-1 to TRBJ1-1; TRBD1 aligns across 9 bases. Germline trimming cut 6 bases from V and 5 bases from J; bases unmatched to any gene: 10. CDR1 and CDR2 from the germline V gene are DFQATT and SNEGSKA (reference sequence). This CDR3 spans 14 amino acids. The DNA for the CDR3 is TGCAGTGCGGGACCACAGGGGGCGGGGACTGAAGCTTTCTTT. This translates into CSAGPQGAGTEAFF.